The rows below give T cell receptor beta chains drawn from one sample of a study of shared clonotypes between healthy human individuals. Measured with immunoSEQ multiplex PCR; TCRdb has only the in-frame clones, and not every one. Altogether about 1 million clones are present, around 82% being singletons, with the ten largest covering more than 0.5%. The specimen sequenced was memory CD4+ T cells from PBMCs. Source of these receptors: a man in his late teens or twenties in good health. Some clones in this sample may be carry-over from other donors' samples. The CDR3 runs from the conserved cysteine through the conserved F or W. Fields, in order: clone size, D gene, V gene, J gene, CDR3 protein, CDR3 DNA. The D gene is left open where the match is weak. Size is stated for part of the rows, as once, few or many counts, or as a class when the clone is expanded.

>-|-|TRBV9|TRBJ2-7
CASSVGGYEQYF
TGTGCCAGCAGCGTAGGAGGGTACGAGCAGTACTTC
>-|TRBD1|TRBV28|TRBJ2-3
CASIPLGTGGLDTQYF
TGTGCCAGCATCCCTCTCGGGACAGGGGGCTTAGATACGCAGTATTTT
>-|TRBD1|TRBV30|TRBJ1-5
CAWSLTGDQPQHF
TGTGCCTGGAGTTTAACAGGGGATCAGCCCCAGCATTTT
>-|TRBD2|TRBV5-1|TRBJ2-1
CASSLVRASGRDTNEQFF
TGCGCCAGCAGCTTGGTCCGGGCTAGCGGGAGGGATACAAATGAGCAGTTCTTC
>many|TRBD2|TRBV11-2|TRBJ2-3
CASSLGLAADTQYF
TGTGCCAGCAGCTTAGGTCTAGCGGCAGATACGCAGTATTTT
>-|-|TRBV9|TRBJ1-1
CASSVGAGSSNTEAFF
TGTGCCAGCAGCGTAGGGGCGGGCAGCTCGAACACTGAAGCTTTCTTT
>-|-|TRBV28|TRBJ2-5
CASSSRDGRVGAQYF
TGTGCCAGCAGTTCCCGGGACGGCCGAGTGGGGGCCCAGTACTTC
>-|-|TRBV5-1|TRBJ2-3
CASSLVPGHLSTDTQYF
TGCGCCAGCAGCTTGGTGCCAGGCCACCTTAGCACAGATACGCAGTATTTT
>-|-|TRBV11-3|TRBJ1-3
CASSLEPGNTIYF
TGTGCCAGCAGCTTAGAACCTGGAAACACCATATATTTT
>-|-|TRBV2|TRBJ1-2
CASSEGQDYGYTF
TGTGCCAGCAGTGAAGGACAGGACTATGGCTACACCTTC
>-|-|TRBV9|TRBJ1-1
CASSVAEGMNTEAFF
TGTGCCAGCAGCGTAGCTGAGGGGATGAACACTGAAGCTTTCTTT
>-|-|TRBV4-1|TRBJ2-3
CASSQAGQGTDTQYF
TGCGCCAGCAGCCAAGCGGGTCAGGGCACAGATACGCAGTATTTT
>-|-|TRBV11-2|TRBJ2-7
CASSPDRAYEQYF
TGTGCCAGCAGCCCGGACCGAGCCTACGAGCAGTACTTC
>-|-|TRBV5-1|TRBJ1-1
CASSFRVGVTEAFF
TGCGCCAGCAGCTTCAGGGTCGGGGTCACTGAAGCTTTCTTT
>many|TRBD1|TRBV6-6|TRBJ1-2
CASSTRGQGIYGYTF
TGTGCCAGCAGTACTAGGGGACAGGGGATCTATGGCTACACCTTC
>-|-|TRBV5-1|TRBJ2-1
CASSFEMSSYNEQFF
TGCGCCAGCAGCTTTGAGATGAGCTCCTACAATGAGCAGTTCTTC
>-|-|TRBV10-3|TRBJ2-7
CAIQGTSYEQYF
TGTGCCATACAGGGGACTTCCTACGAGCAGTACTTC
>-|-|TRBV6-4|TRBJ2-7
CASSRDTSYEQYF
TGTGCCAGCAGTCGGGACACCTCCTACGAGCAGTACTTC
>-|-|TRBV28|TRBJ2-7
CASSLMGSSYEQYF
TGTGCCAGCAGTTTAATGGGTAGCTCCTACGAGCAGTACTTC
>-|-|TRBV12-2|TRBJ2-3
CASRSGEPLAGGPDTQYF
TGTGCAAGTCGCTCAGGGGAGCCTCTAGCGGGAGGGCCAGATACGCAGTATTTT
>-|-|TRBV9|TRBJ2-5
CASSVGGGWTGTRGAQYF
TGTGCCAGCAGCGTAGGGGGAGGTTGGACGGGGACCCGAGGGGCCCAGTACTTC